This entry is about one T cell receptor (beta chain). The antigen is unknown. This record comes from a study of T cell responses to AZD1222 COVID-19 vaccine. Findings and limits, study-wide: Clonal diversity may have been underestimated in mostly white British donors.

Clones were sequenced by immunoSEQ multiplex PCR, and TCRdb holds only the in-frame ones, with some missing. The sample yields approximately 110,000 clones, roughly 90% seen once. Germline-derived CDR1 and CDR2 are SGHNT and YENEEA. The trim removed 6 bases at V and 2 bases at J, leaving 8 bases unmatched. The CDR3 runs to 17 residues. The clonotype originates from an adult in good health. V gene TRBV11-3 combines with J gene TRBJ2-6; 9 nucleotides match TRBD1. The sample here was peripheral blood, taken on day 0 of MenACWY control vaccination. The DNA of the CDR3 is TGTGCCAGCAGTTCCGGGACAGGGCTCCCTGGGGCCAACGTCCTGACTTTC. Protein: CASSSGTGLPGANVLTF.